This TCR beta chain was retrieved from a study of cytomegalovirus exposure and HLA in healthy donors. TCRdb's copy holds only in-frame clones and misses some; the assay was immunoSEQ multiplex PCR. The data show over 45,000 clones, with roughly 88% seen just once and less than 7% held by the top ten. V was trimmed by 5 bases and J by 6 bases, leaving 27 bases between them. Looked up from germline, CDR1 is GTSNPN and CDR2 is SVGIG (reference sequence). CDR3 length: 17 amino acids. The chain carries TRBV30 and TRBJ2-3; D possibly corresponds to TRBD2 (5 bases). The clonotype comes from a young woman in good health and CMV-seronegative. The sequenced material came from PBMCs. CDR3 bases: TGTGCCTGGGGGTCTCAGCGGCCGGCCCCCTCCGGTGATACGCAGTATTTT. It yields the protein CAWGSQRPAPSGDTQYF.